The 7 T cell receptor beta chains below all came from one sample that was sequenced in a study of blood T cell repertoires in COVID-19. Measured with immunoSEQ multiplex PCR; TCRdb has only the in-frame clones, and not every one. The sample consists of 80,000 to 130,000 clones, approximately 86% of them appearing once. The sample taken for sequencing was PBMCs or T cells enriched from blood (not recorded which). These receptors were collected from a woman aged 45-60 years who had recovered from COVID-19.

The chain links TRBV7-3 to TRBJ1-1, with D perhaps matching TRBD1 (6 bases). CDR1 and CDR2 (germline): SGHTA, FQGTGA. V was trimmed by 6 bases and J by 3 bases, leaving 11 bases between them. There are 13 residues in the CDR3. In DNA, the CDR3 is TGTGCCAGCAGGGAAGGGACACACACTGAAGCTTTCTTT. Protein: CASREGTHTEAFF.

This clone was seen once. The rearrangement uses TRBV5-1 and TRBJ1-4; D is possibly TRBD1 (6 bases). V dropped 6 bases and J dropped 6 bases, with 15 bases sitting between them. Germline CDR1 reads SGHRS; CDR2 reads YFSETQ. CDR3 length: 14 amino acids. Here the CDR3 DNA reads TGCGCCAGCAAAGTAGCAGGGGCAGATGAAAAACTGTTTTTT. Residues: CASKVAGADEKLFF.

This rearrangement joins TRBV14 to TRBJ2-1; TRBD2 agrees at 11 bases. CDR3 size: 15 residues. Germline loops: CDR1 SGHDN, CDR2 FVKESK. Unmatched junction bases numbered 7, after V lost 6 bases and J lost 6 bases. The CDR3 nucleotides are TGTGCCAGCAGTCCGGGACTAGCGGAACCCAATGAGCAGTTCTTC. Its translation is CASSPGLAEPNEQFF.

V gene TRBV18 combines with J gene TRBJ1-3; TRBD1 agrees at 9 bases. V lost 2 bases to trimming and J lost 4 bases; unmatched junction nucleotides: 3. Germline V gives CDR1 KGHSH, CDR2 LQKENI. The CDR3 consists of 15 residues. The CDR3 here is CASSPGTGTGNTIYF. Here the CDR3 DNA reads TGTGCCAGCTCACCAGGGACAGGGACCGGAAACACCATATATTTT. Using reference TRBV18 and TRBJ1-3 for the parts outside the CDR3, the full variable domain is NAGVMQNPRHLVRRRGQEARLRCSPMKGHSHVYWYRQLPEEGLKFMVYLQKENIIDESGMPKERFSAEFPKEGPSILRIQQVVRGDSAAYFCASSPGTGTGNTIYFGEGSWLTVV.

The chain links TRBV27 to TRBJ2-7, with TRBD1 matching 8 bases. This CDR3 comprises 17 residues. V trimming: 6 bases; J trimming: 4 bases; junction bases outside the gene matches: 17. Germline V lookup: CDR1 MNHEY, CDR2 SMNVEV (reference sequence). The CDR3 loop reads CASSKDGQGTKRYEQYF. As DNA, the CDR3 is TGTGCCAGCAGCAAAGACGGACAGGGTACGAAGAGATACGAGCAGTACTTC.

The rearrangement links TRBV28 to TRBJ1-5, with 8 bases that match TRBD1. Looked up from germline, CDR1 is MDHEN and CDR2 is SYDVKM. J gave up 6 bases and V 7 bases, and 8 bases lay outside the gene matches. The CDR3 consists of 14 residues. The CDR3 is CASIPGQGGQPQHF. For the CDR3, the DNA is TGTGCCAGCATCCCTGGACAGGGTGGTCAGCCCCAGCATTTT. Full variable domain (outside the CDR3, taken from reference TRBV28 and TRBJ1-5): DVKVTQSSRYLVKRTGEKVFLECVQDMDHENMFWYRQDPGLGLRLIYFSYDVKMKEKGDIPEGYSVSREKKERFSLILESASTNQTSMYLCASIPGQGGQPQHFGDGTRLSIL.

V and J are TRBV6-5 and TRBJ1-6; D uncertain. V lost 2 bases to trimming and J lost 9 bases, with 11 bases between them. Germline V CDR1 and CDR2: MNHEY, SVGAGI. This CDR3 contains 14 residues. DNA for the CDR3: TGTGCCAGCAGTTACGAGGTGGATCGTTCACCCCTCCACTTT. This translates into CASSYEVDRSPLHF.